Below are 25 T cell receptor beta chains sequenced from a single sample in a study of cytomegalovirus exposure and HLA in healthy donors. PCR involved 60 Vbeta and 13 Jbeta primers. Using immunoSEQ multiplex PCR, the repertoire was profiled, and TCRdb retains in-frame clones only, with some absent. Counted here are about 140,000 clones, 73% occurring once; the ten biggest clones make up over 1%. What was sequenced was PBMCs. All receptors derive from a woman aged 40-49 years in good health and CMV-seronegative.

This rearrangement joins TRBV7-8 to TRBJ2-2; D perhaps matches TRBD2 (6 bases). The CDR3 covers 17 residues. CDR1 SGHVS and CDR2 FQNEAQ come from the germline V gene. Deletions cut 4 bases from V and 0 bases from J, with 15 bases between. CDR3 residues: CASSSRFGGTNTGELFF. As DNA, the CDR3 is TGTGCCAGCAGCTCGCGCTTTGGAGGGACGAACACCGGGGAGCTGTTTTTT.

The chain combines TRBV7-9 with TRBJ2-2, with D unclear. The CDR3 sequence is 16 residues long. Per germline, CDR1 SEHNR and CDR2 FQNEAQ (reference sequence). V was shortened by 3 bases and J by 1 base, with 12 bases between the two germline ends. This chain's CDR3 is CASSFPSLGNTGELFF. The CDR3 coding sequence is TGTGCCAGCAGCTTCCCTAGTCTCGGGAACACCGGGGAGCTGTTTTTT.

The CDR3 nucleotides are TGTGCTAGTGGTTTGGTACACGGGACAGACGGCAATCAGCCCCAGCATTTT. Amino acids: CASGLVHGTDGNQPQHF. The chain joins TRBV12-5 to TRBJ1-5, with TRBD1 identical over 7 bases. V dropped 0 bases and J dropped 2; count of bases not matched to a gene: 7. This CDR3 is 17 amino acids long. The germline V gene encodes CDR1 LGHNT and CDR2 FRNRAP.

The chain carries TRBV19 and TRBJ1-3, with D perhaps TRBD1 (6 bases). V lost 1 base and J 4 bases, leaving 14 bases between the germline ends. The CDR3 runs 16 residues. Germline V CDR1 and CDR2: LNHDA, SQIVND (reference sequence). The CDR3 spells CASSIGKSGEGNTIYF. For the CDR3, the DNA is TGTGCCAGTAGTATAGGGAAGTCAGGGGAGGGAAACACCATATATTTT.

This chain connects TRBV15 to TRBJ1-2; D gene uncertain. Trimming took 0 bases from V and 5 from J, leaving 7 bases between them. From germline, CDR1 is LNHNV and CDR2 YYDKDF (reference sequence). CDR3 length: 13 amino acids. The CDR3 nucleotides read TGTGCCACCAGCAGAGATAGTCTTTATGGCTACACCTTC. Protein: CATSRDSLYGYTF.

The chain uses TRBV27 and TRBJ1-5; no clear D gene. This CDR3 is built from 13 residues. CDR1 is MNHEY, CDR2 SMNVEV, per germline (reference sequence). V lost 8 bases, J lost 4 bases, and 12 bases lay in between. CDR3 sequence: CASGRTGNQPQHF. CDR3 nucleotide sequence: TGTGCCAGCGGACGGACGGGGAATCAGCCCCAGCATTTT.

This clone showed up just a few times. The genes are TRBV25-1 and TRBJ2-7; 8 bases are shared with TRBD1. V lost 3 bases, J lost 4 bases, and 17 bases stayed unmatched. The CDR3 is 18 residues long. The germline gives CDR1 MGHDK, CDR2 SYGVNS. This CDR3 reads CASSDTGGSLIDPYEQYF. DNA of the CDR3: TGTGCCAGCAGTGATACAGGGGGGTCGTTAATCGATCCTTACGAGCAGTACTTC.

The rearrangement uses TRBV5-4 and TRBJ1-6; D uncertain. Looked up from germline, CDR1 is SGHNT and CDR2 is YYREEE (reference sequence). Trimming left V 5 bases short and J 3 bases short, with 12 bases between. This CDR3 is built from 15 residues. The CDR3 nucleotides read TGTGCCAGCAGTCCAACCGGACTCTATAATTCACCCCTCCACTTT. Protein: CASSPTGLYNSPLHF.

V and J are TRBV2 and TRBJ1-2; TRBD1 matches 8 bases. V lost 3 bases to trimming and J lost 7 bases; unmatched junction nucleotides: 7. Germline CDR1 and CDR2: SNHLY and FYNNEI. The CDR3 length is 14 residues. The CDR3 loop reads CASSDLQGASGYTF. The CDR3 bases are TGTGCCAGCAGTGATCTCCAGGGGGCGAGTGGCTACACCTTC.

The chain links TRBV28 to TRBJ1-4; 8 nucleotides match TRBD1. CDR3 size: 14 residues. V shed 6 bases and J 6 bases; nucleotides not matched to a gene: 6. CDR1 and CDR2 (germline): MDHEN, SYDVKM. The CDR3 nucleotides are TGTGCCAGCAGCTGGACAGGGCTTGATGAAAAACTGTTTTTT. It yields the protein CASSWTGLDEKLFF.

The J gene is TRBJ2-3, the V gene TRBV29-1, with 7 bases identical to TRBD2. Losses at the gene ends were 6 bases for V and 0 bases for J; bases not matched to a gene: 9. Looked up from germline, CDR1 is SQVTM and CDR2 is ANQGSEA. The CDR3 runs to 15 residues. The CDR3: CSVSGDIASTDTQYF. CDR3 sequence (DNA): TGCAGCGTAAGCGGGGATATCGCTAGCACAGATACGCAGTATTTT.

The chain uses TRBV7-9 and TRBJ1-2, with 7 nucleotides matching TRBD1. V shed 5 bases and J 4 bases; nucleotides not matched to a gene: 1. The CDR3 is made up of 12 amino acids. Germline lookup yields CDR1 SEHNR and CDR2 FQNEAQ (reference sequence). The chain's CDR3 is CASSRQGYGYTF. The CDR3 coding sequence is TGTGCCAGCAGCCGACAGGGCTATGGCTACACCTTC. Filled out from reference TRBV7-9 and TRBJ1-2, the complete variable domain reads DTGVSQNPRHKITKRGQNVTFRCDPISEHNRLYWYRQTLGQGPEFLTYFQNEAQLEKSRLLSDRFSAERPKGSFSTLEIQRTEQGDSAMYLCASSRQGYGYTFGSGTRLTVV.

The chain combines TRBV6-5 with TRBJ2-5; 9 nucleotides match TRBD2. The J call could be wrong; TRBJ2-7 is a better fit for the DNA end. Germline CDR1 MNHEY, CDR2 SVGAGI. The CDR3 consists of 15 residues. CDR3 loop: CASRYIAGENYEQYF. The CDR3 bases are TGTGCCAGCAGATATATAGCGGGGGAAAACTACGAGCAGTACTTC.

This sequence joins TRBV2 and TRBJ2-4; unclear D gene. Germline V gene sequence: CDR1 SNHLY, CDR2 FYNNEI. The CDR3 is made up of 15 amino acids. Trimming stripped 2 bases from V and 0 bases from J, with 8 bases between. The chain's CDR3 is CASSERSIAKNIQYF. The CDR3 DNA sequence: TGTGCCAGCAGTGAAAGGAGCATAGCCAAAAACATTCAGTACTTC.

A single count supports this clone. The V call is TRBV7-6, the J call TRBJ1-1; 7 nucleotides align to TRBD1. V was clipped by 0 bases and J by 0 bases; unmatched bases: 4. The CDR3 extends over 16 amino acids. Germline assignment: CDR1 SGHVS and CDR2 FNYEAQ. In nucleotides, the CDR3 is TGTGCCAGCAGCTTAGCAGGGGGCCGACTGAACACTGAAGCTTTCTTT. Its translation is CASSLAGGRLNTEAFF.

This chain connects TRBV19 to TRBJ1-3; possibly TRBD1 for D (5 bases). Germline CDR1 LNHDA, CDR2 SQIVND (reference sequence). The CDR3 covers 15 residues. Trimming removed 6 bases from V and 2 bases from J, with 14 bases in between. In DNA form, the CDR3 reads TGTGCCAGTAGCGCCAGGGTATCAACTGGAAACACCATATATTTT. It is translated as CASSARVSTGNTIYF.

V and J are TRBV2 and TRBJ1-4, with no clear D. Germline CDR1 and CDR2: SNHLY and FYNNEI. The CDR3 has 15 residues. V lost 0 bases and J lost 11, with 16 bases in between. CDR3 sequence: CASSEALERLGKLFF. CDR3 nucleotide sequence: TGTGCCAGCAGTGAAGCGCTAGAAAGGCTTGGGAAACTGTTTTTT.

This clone was seen more than once but under ten times. The chain employs TRBV7-6 and TRBJ2-7; the D gene is possibly TRBD1 (5 bases). Trimming cost V 5 bases and J 3 bases, with 11 bases left between them. Germline CDR1 SGHVS, CDR2 FNYEAQ. The CDR3 is 13 residues long. Written as DNA, the CDR3 is TGTGCCAGCAGCCCGACCCAGGGCTACGAGCAGTACGTC. Amino acid sequence: CASSPTQGYEQYV.

The J gene is TRBJ1-1, the V gene TRBV14, with a weak D call TRBD1 (6 bases). Germline V gene lookup returns CDR1 SGHDN and CDR2 FVKESK. The germline V and J ends were trimmed by 0 bases and 0 bases, with 11 bases remaining between them. The CDR3 is made up of 16 amino acids. The CDR3 DNA is TGTGCCAGCAGCCAAGACTGGGGGCAGGTGAACACTGAAGCTTTCTTT. Its protein product is CASSQDWGQVNTEAFF.

This clone was recorded only once. The chain is built from TRBV4-2 and TRBJ1-2; no firm D call. The CDR3 covers 15 residues. Trimming removed 0 bases at V and 2 bases at J, with 10 bases between. Germline CDR1 is LGHNA and CDR2 is YNFKEQ. The CDR3 here is CASSQEFGVNYGYTF. In DNA, the CDR3 is TGTGCCAGCAGCCAAGAGTTCGGGGTAAACTATGGCTACACCTTC.

The J gene is TRBJ2-5, the V gene TRBV5-4; 8 nucleotides agree with TRBD2. With 2 bases clipped from V and 1 base from J, the junction kept 7 bases outside the gene matches. Germline V gene lookup returns CDR1 SGHNT and CDR2 YYREEE (reference sequence). The CDR3 is made up of 16 amino acids. The CDR3 sequence is CASSFGAGGPQETQYF. CDR3 in DNA: TGTGCCAGCAGCTTTGGGGCGGGGGGCCCCCAAGAGACCCAGTACTTC.

V usage is TRBV4-1 and J usage is TRBJ1-3, with 7 nucleotides matching TRBD1. The CDR3 spans 18 residues. The V and J ends lost 1 base and 4 bases, in that order; junction bases with no gene match: 13. The germline CDR1 and CDR2 sequences are MGHRA and YSYEKL. CDR3: CASSQAWDSFSPGNTIYF. CDR3 coding DNA: TGCGCCAGCAGCCAAGCATGGGACAGTTTCTCTCCGGGAAACACCATATATTTT.

This sequence joins TRBV29-1 and TRBJ1-2; D gene unclear. The CDR3 length is 14 residues. The germline CDR1 and CDR2 sequences are SQVTM and ANQGSEA. The CDR3 nucleotides read TGCCTATGTTATGTTCCGGGAGCTAACTATGGCTACACCTTC. Translated: CLCYVPGANYGYTF.

CDR3 protein: CASSRGQGVNTEAFF. The CDR3 coding sequence is TGCGCCAGCAGCCGTGGACAGGGAGTGAACACTGAAGCTTTCTTT. V gene TRBV4-1 combines with J gene TRBJ1-1, with 8 positions matching TRBD1. Looked up from germline, CDR1 is MGHRA and CDR2 is YSYEKL. The V gene end was trimmed by 4 bases and the J gene end by 0 bases; junction bases not matched to a gene: 4. This CDR3 has 15 residues.

The chain links TRBV4-2 to TRBJ2-3, with TRBD2 matching over 12 bases. Trimming removed 1 base from V and 8 bases from J; junction bases left unmatched: 4. This CDR3 has 15 residues. Germline V CDR1 and CDR2: LGHNA, YNFKEQ. The CDR3 reads CASSQVASGGGTQYF. For the CDR3, the DNA is TGTGCCAGCAGCCAAGTTGCTAGCGGGGGGGGTACGCAGTATTTT.